This T cell receptor beta chain was identified during a study of shared clonotypes between healthy human individuals. CDR3 size: 13 residues. V shed 6 bases and J shed 6 bases, with 14 bases lying between them. The germline V gene encodes CDR1 MDHEN and CDR2 SYDVKM. Here immunoSEQ multiplex PCR was the method, and the copy in TCRdb shows in-frame clones only, minus some. Among more than 1.2 million clones listed, around 98.5% were seen once. The source is a man aged 30 to 39 in good health. V and J are TRBV28 and TRBJ1-1, with D uncertain. What was sequenced was naive CD4+ T cells sorted from blood. Subset here: CD45RA+ positively selected. The CDR3 DNA reads as TGTGCCAGCAGCACCACAGTGGCCGCTGAAGCTTTCTTT. Its translation is CASSTTVAAEAFF.